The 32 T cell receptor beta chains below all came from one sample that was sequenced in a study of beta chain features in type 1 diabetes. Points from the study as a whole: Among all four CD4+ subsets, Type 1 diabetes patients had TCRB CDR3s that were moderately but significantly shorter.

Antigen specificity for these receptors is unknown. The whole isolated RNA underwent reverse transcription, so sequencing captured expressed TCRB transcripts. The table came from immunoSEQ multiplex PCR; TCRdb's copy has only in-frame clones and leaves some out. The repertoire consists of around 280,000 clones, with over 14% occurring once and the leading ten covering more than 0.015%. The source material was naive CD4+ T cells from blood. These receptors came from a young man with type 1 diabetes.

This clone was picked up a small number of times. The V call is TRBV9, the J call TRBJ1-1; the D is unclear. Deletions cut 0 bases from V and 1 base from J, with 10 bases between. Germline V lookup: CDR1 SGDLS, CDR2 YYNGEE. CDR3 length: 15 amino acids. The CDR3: CASSVEPETNTEAFF. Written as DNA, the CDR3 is TGTGCCAGCAGCGTAGAACCGGAGACGAACACTGAAGCTTTCTTT.

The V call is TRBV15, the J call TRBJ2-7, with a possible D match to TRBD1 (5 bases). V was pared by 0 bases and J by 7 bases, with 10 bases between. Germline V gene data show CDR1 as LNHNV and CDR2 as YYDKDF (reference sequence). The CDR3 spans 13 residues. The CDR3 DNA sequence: TGTGCCACCAGCAGAGAGGCAGGGTGGGAGCAGTACTTC. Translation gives CATSREAGWEQYF.

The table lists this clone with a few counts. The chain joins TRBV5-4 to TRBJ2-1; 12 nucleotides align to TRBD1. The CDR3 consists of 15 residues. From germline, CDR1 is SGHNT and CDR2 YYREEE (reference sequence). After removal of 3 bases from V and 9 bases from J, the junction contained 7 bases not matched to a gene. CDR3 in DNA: TGTGCCAGCAGCTCAGGGACAGGGGGCTGGACTGAGCAGTTCTTC. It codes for CASSSGTGGWTEQFF.

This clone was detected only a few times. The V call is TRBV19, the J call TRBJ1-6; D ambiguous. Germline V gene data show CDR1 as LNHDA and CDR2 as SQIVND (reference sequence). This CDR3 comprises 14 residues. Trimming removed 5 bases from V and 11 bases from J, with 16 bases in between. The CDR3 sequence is CASSPIRVETPLHF. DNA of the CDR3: TGTGCCAGTAGTCCGATTCGGGTTGAAACACCCCTCCACTTT.

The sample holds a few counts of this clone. CDR3 sequence: CASSYSVGRAFF. The CDR3 region has the DNA TGCGCCAGCAGCTATTCGGTTGGTAGAGCTTTCTTT. The chain joins TRBV5-1 to TRBJ1-1; D not resolved. In germline, CDR1 is SGHRS, CDR2 YFSETQ. With 3 bases removed from V and 10 bases from J, the gap between germline ends came to 13 bases. The CDR3 extends over 12 amino acids. The variable domain in full, with the rest retrieved from reference TRBV5-1 and TRBJ1-1, is KAGVTQTPRYLIKTRGQQVTLSCSPISGHRSVSWYQQTPGQGLQFLFEYFSETQRNKGNFPGRFSGRQFSNSRSEMNVSTLELGDSALYLCASSYSVGRAFFGQGTRLTVV.

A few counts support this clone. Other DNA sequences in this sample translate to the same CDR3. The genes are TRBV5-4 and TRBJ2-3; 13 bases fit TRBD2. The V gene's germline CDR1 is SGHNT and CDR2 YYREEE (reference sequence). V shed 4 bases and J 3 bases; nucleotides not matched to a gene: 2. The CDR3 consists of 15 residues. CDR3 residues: CASSQGLAGTDTQYF. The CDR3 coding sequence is TGTGCCAGCAGCCAGGGACTAGCGGGAACAGATACGCAGTATTTT.

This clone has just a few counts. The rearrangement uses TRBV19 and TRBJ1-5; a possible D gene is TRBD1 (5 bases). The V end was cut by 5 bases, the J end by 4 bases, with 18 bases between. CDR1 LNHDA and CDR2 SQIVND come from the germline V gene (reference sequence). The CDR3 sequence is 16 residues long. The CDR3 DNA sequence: TGTGCCAGTAGTCCTAACCCAGGGAGGAAGAATCAGCCCCAGCATTTT. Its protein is CASSPNPGRKNQPQHF.

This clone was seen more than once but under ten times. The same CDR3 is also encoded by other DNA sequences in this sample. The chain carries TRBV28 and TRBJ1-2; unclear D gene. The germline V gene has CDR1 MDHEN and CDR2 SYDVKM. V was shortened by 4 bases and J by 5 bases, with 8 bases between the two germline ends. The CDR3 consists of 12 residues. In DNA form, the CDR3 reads TGTGCCAGCAGTTCCCGGGGATATGGCTACACCTTC. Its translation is CASSSRGYGYTF.

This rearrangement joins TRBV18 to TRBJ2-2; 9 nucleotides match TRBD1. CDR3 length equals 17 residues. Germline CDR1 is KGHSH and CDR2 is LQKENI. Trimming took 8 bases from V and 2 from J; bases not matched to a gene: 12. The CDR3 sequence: CASHWTPTGGNTGELFF. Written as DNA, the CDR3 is TGTGCCAGCCATTGGACCCCGACAGGGGGTAACACCGGGGAGCTGTTTTTT.

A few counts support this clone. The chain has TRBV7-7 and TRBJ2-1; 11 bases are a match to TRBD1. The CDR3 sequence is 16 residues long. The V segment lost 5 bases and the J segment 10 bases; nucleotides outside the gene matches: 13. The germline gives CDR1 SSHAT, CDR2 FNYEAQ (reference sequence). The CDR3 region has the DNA TGTGCCAGCAGCCCCTTATATGGACAGGGGGCCGTCGAGCAGTTCTTC. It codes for CASSPLYGQGAVEQFF. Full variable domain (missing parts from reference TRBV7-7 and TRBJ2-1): GAGVSQSPRYKVTKRGQDVTLRCDPISSHATLYWYQQALGQGPEFLTYFNYEAQPDKSGLPSDRFSAERPEGSISTLTIQRTEQRDSAMYRCASSPLYGQGAVEQFFGPGTRLTVL.

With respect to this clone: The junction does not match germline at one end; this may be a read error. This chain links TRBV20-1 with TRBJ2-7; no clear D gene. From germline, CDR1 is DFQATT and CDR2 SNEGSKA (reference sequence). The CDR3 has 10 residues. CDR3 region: CSARERVPNF. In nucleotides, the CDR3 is TGCAGTGCTAGAGAGCGCGTTCCGAACTTC.

This chain's CDR3 is CSVSGETNQYF. CDR3 DNA: TGCAGTGTCTCGGGAGAGACTAATCAGTACTTC. J is TRBJ2-4 and V is TRBV20-1, with TRBD2 as a possible D gene (6 bases). V was cut by 7 bases and J by 12 bases, with 16 bases left in between. Per the germline V gene, CDR1 is DFQATT and CDR2 is SNEGSKA (reference sequence). The CDR3 has 11 residues.

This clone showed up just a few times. The CDR3 DNA reads as TGCGCCAGCACCCCCACAGGGATTCACCTCTCTGGGGCCAACGTCCTGACTTTC. It codes for CASTPTGIHLSGANVLTF. The chain joins TRBV5-1 to TRBJ2-6; tentatively, D is TRBD1 (6 bases). Trimming took 6 bases from V and 0 from J, leaving 19 bases between them. The CDR3 covers 18 residues. The germline V gene encodes CDR1 SGHRS and CDR2 YFSETQ.

The chain's CDR3 is CAWRRDGYEQYF. CDR3 nucleotide sequence: TGTGCCTGGAGGCGGGACGGCTACGAGCAGTACTTC. V gene TRBV30 combines with J gene TRBJ2-7, with D maybe TRBD2 (6 bases). Germline CDR1 reads GTSNPN; CDR2 reads SVGIG (reference sequence). The germline V and J ends were trimmed by 3 bases and 3 bases, with 9 bases remaining between them. This CDR3 is 12 amino acids long.

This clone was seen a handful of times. CDR3 bases: TGTGCCAGCAGCCAAGATTATCGTCTATCCTACAATGAGCAGTTCTTC. Translated: CASSQDYRLSYNEQFF. The rearrangement links TRBV7-2 to TRBJ2-1; D remains ambiguous. V lost 5 bases to trimming and J lost 1 base, with 15 bases between them. Looked up from germline, CDR1 is SGHTA and CDR2 is FQGNSA. This CDR3 has 16 residues.

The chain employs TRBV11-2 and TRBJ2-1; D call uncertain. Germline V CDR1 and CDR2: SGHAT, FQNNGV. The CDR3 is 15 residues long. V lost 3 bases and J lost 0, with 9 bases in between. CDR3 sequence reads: CASSFNSASYNEQFF. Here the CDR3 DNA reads TGTGCCAGCAGCTTTAACAGTGCCTCCTACAATGAGCAGTTCTTC.

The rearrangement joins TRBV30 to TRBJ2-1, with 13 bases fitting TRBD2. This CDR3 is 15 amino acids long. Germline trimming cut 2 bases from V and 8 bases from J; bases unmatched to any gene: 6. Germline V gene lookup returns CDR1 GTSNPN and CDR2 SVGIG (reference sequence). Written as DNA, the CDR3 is TGTGCCTGGAGTTGGGGACTAGCGGGACTCGATGAGCAGTTCTTC. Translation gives CAWSWGLAGLDEQFF.

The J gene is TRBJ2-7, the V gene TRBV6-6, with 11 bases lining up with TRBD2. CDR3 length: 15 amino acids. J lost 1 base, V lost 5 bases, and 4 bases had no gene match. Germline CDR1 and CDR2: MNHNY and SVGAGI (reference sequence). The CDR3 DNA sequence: TGTGCCAGCAGTATCACTAGCGGGGGATCCTACGAGCAGTACTTC. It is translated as CASSITSGGSYEQYF.

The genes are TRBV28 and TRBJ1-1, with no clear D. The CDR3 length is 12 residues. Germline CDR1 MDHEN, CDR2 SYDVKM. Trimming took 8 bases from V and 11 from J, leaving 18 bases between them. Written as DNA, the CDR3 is TGTGCCAGCCACGATCCGGGGTTCCGGGCTTTCTTT. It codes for CASHDPGFRAFF.

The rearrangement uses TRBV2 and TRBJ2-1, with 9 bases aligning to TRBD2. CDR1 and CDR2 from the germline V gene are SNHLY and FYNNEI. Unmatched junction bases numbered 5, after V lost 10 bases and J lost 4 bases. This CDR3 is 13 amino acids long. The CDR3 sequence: CANTSGFYNEQFF. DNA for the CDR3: TGTGCCAACACTAGCGGGTTTTACAATGAGCAGTTCTTC.

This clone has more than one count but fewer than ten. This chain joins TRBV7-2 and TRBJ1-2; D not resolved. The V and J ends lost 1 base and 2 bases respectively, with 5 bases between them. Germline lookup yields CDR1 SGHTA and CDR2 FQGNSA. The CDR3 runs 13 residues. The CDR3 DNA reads TGTGCCAGCAGCTTAGTAGCAAACTATGGCTACACCTTC. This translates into CASSLVANYGYTF.

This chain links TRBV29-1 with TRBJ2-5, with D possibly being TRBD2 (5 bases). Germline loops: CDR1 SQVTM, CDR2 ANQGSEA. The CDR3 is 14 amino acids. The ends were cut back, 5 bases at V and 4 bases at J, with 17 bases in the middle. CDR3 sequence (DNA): TGCAGCGTTTCTCCGGAGGAAACTACAGAGACCCAGTACTTC. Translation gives CSVSPEETTETQYF.

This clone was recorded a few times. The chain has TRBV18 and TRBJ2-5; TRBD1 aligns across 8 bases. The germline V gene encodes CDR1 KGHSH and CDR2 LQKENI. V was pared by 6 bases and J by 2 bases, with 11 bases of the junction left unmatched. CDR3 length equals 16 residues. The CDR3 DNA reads TGTGCCAGCTCCCTCCCTCCCTGGACAGGGCAAGAGACCCAGTACTTC. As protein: CASSLPPWTGQETQYF.

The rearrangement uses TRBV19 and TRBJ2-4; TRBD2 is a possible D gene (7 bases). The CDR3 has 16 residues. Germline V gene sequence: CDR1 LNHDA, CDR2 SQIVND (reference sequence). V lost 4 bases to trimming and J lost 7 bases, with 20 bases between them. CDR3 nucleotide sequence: TGTGCCAGTAGTAGGGGATCCACAGGGAGGGGGAACATTCAGTACTTC. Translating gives CASSRGSTGRGNIQYF.

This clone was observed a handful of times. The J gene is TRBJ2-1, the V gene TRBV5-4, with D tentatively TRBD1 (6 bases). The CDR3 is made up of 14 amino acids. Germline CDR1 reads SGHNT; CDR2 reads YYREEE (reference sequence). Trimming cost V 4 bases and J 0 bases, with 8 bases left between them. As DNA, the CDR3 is TGTGCCAGCAGCCCGGACAGCTCCTACAATGAGCAGTTCTTC. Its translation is CASSPDSSYNEQFF.

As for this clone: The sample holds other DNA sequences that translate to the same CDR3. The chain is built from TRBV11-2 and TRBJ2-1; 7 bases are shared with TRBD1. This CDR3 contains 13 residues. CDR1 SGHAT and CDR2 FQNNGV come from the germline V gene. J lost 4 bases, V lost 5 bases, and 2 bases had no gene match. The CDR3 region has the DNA TGTGCCAGCAGCCTGGACAGGTACAATGAGCAGTTCTTC. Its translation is CASSLDRYNEQFF. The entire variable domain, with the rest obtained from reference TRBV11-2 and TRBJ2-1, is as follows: EAGVAQSPRYKIIEKRQSVAFWCNPISGHATLYWYQQILGQGPKLLIQFQNNGVVDDSQLPKDRFSAERLKGVDSTLKIQPAKLEDSAVYLCASSLDRYNEQFFGPGTRLTVL.

The CDR3 region is CASRSGTSTDTQYF. Here the CDR3 DNA reads TGTGCCAGCAGAAGCGGGACTAGCACAGATACGCAGTATTTT. The chain carries TRBV5-4 and TRBJ2-3; 7 bases match TRBD2. The length of the CDR3 is 14 residues. V lost 5 bases to trimming and J lost 0 bases; unmatched junction nucleotides: 3. Germline-derived CDR1 and CDR2 are SGHNT and YYREEE (reference sequence). Combining the CDR3 with reference TRBV5-4 and TRBJ2-3 gives the whole variable domain ETGVTQSPTHLIKTRGQQVTLRCSSQSGHNTVSWYQQALGQGPQFIFQYYREEENGRGNFPPRFSGLQFPNYSSELNVNALELDDSALYLCASRSGTSTDTQYFGPGTRLTVL.

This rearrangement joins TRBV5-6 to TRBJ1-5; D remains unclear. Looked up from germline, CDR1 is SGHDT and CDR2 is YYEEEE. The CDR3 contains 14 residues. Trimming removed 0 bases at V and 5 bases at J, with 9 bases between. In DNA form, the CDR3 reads TGTGCCAGCAGCTTGGGAGGGCGCGATCAGCCCCAGCATTTT. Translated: CASSLGGRDQPQHF.

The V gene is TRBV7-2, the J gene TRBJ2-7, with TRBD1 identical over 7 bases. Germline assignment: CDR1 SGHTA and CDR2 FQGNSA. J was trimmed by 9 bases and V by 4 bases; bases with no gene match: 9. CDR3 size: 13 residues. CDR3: CASSSVTGVRQYF. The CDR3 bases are TGTGCCAGCAGCTCTGTCACAGGGGTAAGGCAGTACTTC.

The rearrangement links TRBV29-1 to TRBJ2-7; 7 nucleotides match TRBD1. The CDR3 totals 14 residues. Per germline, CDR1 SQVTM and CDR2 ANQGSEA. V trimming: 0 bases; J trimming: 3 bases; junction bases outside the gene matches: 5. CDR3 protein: CSVEDDDRDYEQYF. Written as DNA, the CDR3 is TGCAGCGTTGAAGACGACGACAGGGACTACGAGCAGTACTTC.

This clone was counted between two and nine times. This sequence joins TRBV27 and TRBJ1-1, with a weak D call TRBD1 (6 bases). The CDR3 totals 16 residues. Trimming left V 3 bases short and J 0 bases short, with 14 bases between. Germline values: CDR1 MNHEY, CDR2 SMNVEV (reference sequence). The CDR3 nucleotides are TGTGCCAGCAGTTTGGCAGGGGCGAGGGTGAACACTGAAGCTTTCTTT. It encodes CASSLAGARVNTEAFF.

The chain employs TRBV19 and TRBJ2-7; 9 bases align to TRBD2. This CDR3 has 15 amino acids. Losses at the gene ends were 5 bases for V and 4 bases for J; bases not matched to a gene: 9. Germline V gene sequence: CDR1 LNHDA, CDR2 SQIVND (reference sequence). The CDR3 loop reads CASSSVASGKYEQYF. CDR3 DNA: TGTGCCAGTAGTTCGGTGGCTAGCGGGAAGTACGAGCAGTACTTC. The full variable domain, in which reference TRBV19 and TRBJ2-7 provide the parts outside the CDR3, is DGGITQSPKYLFRKEGQNVTLSCEQNLNHDAMYWYRQDPGQGLRLIYYSQIVNDFQKGDIAEGYSVSREKKESFPLTVTSAQKNPTAFYLCASSSVASGKYEQYFGPGTRLTVT.